The source of this T cell receptor (beta chain) is a study of blood T cells in healthy people across ages. Caucasian individuals from Russia who were healthy and aged roughly 6 to 95 acted as donors. Researchers collected about 9.1 milliliters of peripheral blood from every single donor. On this clonotype: As yet, its antigen is unknown.

The second PCR ran about 6 to 12 cycles with a sample-barcoded 5' primer and J-beta primers. From the 5' RACE reads, TCRdb called clonotypes with MiXCR, one entry per CDR3 protein. The sample yields 1.5 million or so distinct CDR3 sequences, roughly 40% seen once. J was trimmed by 3 bases and V by 6 bases; bases with no gene match: 4. This CDR3 is 13 amino acids long. The germline V gene has CDR1 DFQATT and CDR2 SNEGSKA (reference sequence). Study conclusions and caveats: Researchers judged that diversity estimates from one million T cells fell short of true values. Roughly linear declines in TCR beta diversity per million T cells occurred with age.

The sequence was collected from a woman aged 18-29 years in good health. The V and J genes are TRBV20-1 and TRBJ2-7, with 11 bases identical to TRBD2. Sequenced sample: blood. The CDR3 region is CSATSGGVYEQYF. DNA of the CDR3: TGCAGTGCCACTAGCGGGGGAGTCTACGAGCAGTACTTC.